A selection of T cell receptor beta chains follows, all from one sample in a study of monozygotic twins with inflammatory bowel disease. Following a re-call of the 5' RACE reads, TCRdb has one entry per CDR3 protein and lacks DNA. The table for this sample gives approximately 400,000 distinct CDR3 sequences. What was sequenced was blood. Receptor source: a human donor with ulcerative colitis or Crohn's disease, or a healthy co-twin of an affected twin (not recorded which). CDR3s include the opening cysteine and the closing phenylalanine or tryptophan.

>TRBV3-1|TRBJ2-2
CASSQEVPGAGELFF
>TRBV6-2/TRBV6-3|TRBJ1-6
CASSYADRGLGPLHF
>TRBV5-1|TRBJ2-2
CASSRGVGASTGELFF
>TRBV12-3/TRBV12-4|TRBJ1-6
CASSPDRTSSYNSPLHF
>TRBV18|TRBJ1-5
CASSPSASEPQHF
>TRBV6-5|TRBJ2-7
CASSYTDDSSYEQYF
>TRBV11-3|TRBJ1-1
CASSTRGPGTEAFF
>TRBV6-2/TRBV6-3|TRBJ2-1
CASSYSKDIVLSYNEQFF
>TRBV2|TRBJ1-3
CASSEYVAFSGNTIYF
>TRBV11-3|TRBJ2-1
CASRKSEGLYNEQFF
>TRBV7-6|TRBJ2-5
CASSGRQGIGSQETQYF
>TRBV7-3|TRBJ2-3
CASSLTLGRGGVTDTQYF
>TRBV6-6|TRBJ1-2
CASSKDRVYGYTF
>TRBV5-1|TRBJ1-1
CASSLGRGTMNTEAFF
>TRBV27|TRBJ2-7
CASSLTAPGGLSYEQYF
>TRBV15|TRBJ2-3
CATSRMGAGTSTDTQYF
>TRBV6-5|TRBJ2-7
CASSYSPGTSDEQYF
>TRBV5-4|TRBJ2-7
CASSPGTLSSYEQYF
>TRBV27|TRBJ2-2
CASSSGAGDTGELFF
>TRBV5-1|TRBJ1-2
CASSLVSGANYGYTF
>TRBV9|TRBJ1-6
CASSSTDGVGITLHF
>TRBV5-6|TRBJ2-7
CASSLVVGTGLSSYEQYF
>TRBV4-3|TRBJ1-1
CASSQDWVGNTEAFF
>TRBV24-1|TRBJ2-2
CATGDRAATGELFF
>TRBV19|TRBJ1-5
CASRKQGVSNQPQHF
>TRBV6-1|TRBJ1-1
CASSKQFSGTEAFF
>TRBV2|TRBJ2-2
CASSEFGGGVAGELFF
>TRBV4-1|TRBJ2-3
CASSPTGAQTDTQYF
>TRBV5-1|TRBJ2-1
CASSPRGGEIHEQFF
>TRBV27|TRBJ1-2
CASSPNREVHGYTF
>TRBV19|TRBJ2-2
CASSVGVGTGELFF
>TRBV19|TRBJ2-6
CASRVQAYSGANVLTF
>TRBV4-3|TRBJ2-1
CASSHGPGRGLHNEQFF
>TRBV5-1|TRBJ2-3
CASSTDSTSTDTQYF
>TRBV9|TRBJ2-3
CASKTGSTDTQYF
>TRBV6-2/TRBV6-3|TRBJ2-1
CATRRQGKQQEQFF
>TRBV7-2|TRBJ2-7
CASSLVGTEYEQYF
>TRBV4-2|TRBJ2-2
CASSQGDLNTGELFF
>TRBV11-2|TRBJ2-1
CASSQSLSSLDLF
>TRBV12-3/TRBV12-4|TRBJ2-3
CASSLALAGPTDTQYF
>TRBV12-3/TRBV12-4|TRBJ2-1
CASSLTGANNEQFF
>TRBV6-5|TRBJ2-4
CASSLAGGTPWAKNIQYF
>TRBV18|TRBJ1-1
CASSVSANPMNTEAFF
>TRBV4-3|TRBJ2-1
CASSQEGQGRNEQFF
>TRBV4-1|TRBJ1-4
CASSQASATNEKLFF
>TRBV12-3/TRBV12-4|TRBJ1-2
CASVGDGYGYTF
>TRBV5-1|TRBJ1-2
CASSLKREPYGYTF
>TRBV27|TRBJ1-5
CASSLSRSRQGGSWGNQPQHF
>TRBV6-1|TRBJ2-2
CASRPPNGETGELFF
>TRBV19|TRBJ2-1
CASSISGDNEQFF
>TRBV4-3|TRBJ1-2
CASSQDAGGTNYGYTF
>TRBV4-3|TRBJ2-5
CASSQERQAETQYF
>TRBV4-3|TRBJ2-3
CASSQDIGTDTQYF
>TRBV6-2/TRBV6-3|TRBJ2-3
CASSYIGTDTQYF
>TRBV10-3|TRBJ2-3
CALASTDTQYF
>TRBV9|TRBJ2-3
CASSKVRSGAATDTQYF
>TRBV5-1|TRBJ2-7
CASSSELDGQGLDEQYF
>TRBV20-1|TRBJ2-7
CSARERWGNPYEQYF
>TRBV9|TRBJ2-1
CASSVDSGLAGGREQFF